This T cell receptor beta chain was sequenced for a study of blood T cell repertoires in COVID-19. This CDR3 is built from 12 residues. Trimming cost V 6 bases and J 6 bases; bases outside gene matches: 2. The germline V gene encodes CDR1 SQVTM and CDR2 ANQGSEA. Authors' processing steps: By means of reference gene primer amplification, nucleated cell counts were estimated. This table comes from immunoSEQ multiplex PCR, and its TCRdb copy is limited to in-frame clones, with some not included. V, J and clone size derive from that table, while D and trimming were established from the DNA sequence. The sample consists of about 40,000 clones, approximately 80% of them appearing once.

The sequence was collected from a woman aged 55-75 years with acute or convalescent COVID-19. The sample taken for sequencing was peripheral blood. The J gene is TRBJ1-4, the V gene TRBV29-1, with TRBD1 matching 9 bases. CDR3 in amino acids: CSVDRGDEKLFF. CDR3 coding DNA: TGCAGCGTCGACAGGGGGGATGAAAAACTGTTTTTT.